The clone carrying this T cell receptor beta chain occurred a few times. The V and J ends lost 2 bases and 6 bases respectively, with 10 bases between them. This CDR3 is 13 amino acids long. Germline-derived CDR1 and CDR2 are SGHTA and FQGNSA. Measured with immunoSEQ multiplex PCR; TCRdb has only the in-frame clones, and not every one. The sample comprises some 220,000 clones, roughly 94% of which are singletons, and more than 1.3% rests with the top ten. This sample was taken from a study of control samples from healthy donors and cancer patients. V is TRBV7-2 and J is TRBJ1-1, with a possible D match to TRBD1 (5 bases). The sequence derives from a man aged 50-60 years in good health. Sequenced: blood. The CDR3 sequence is CASSLTPGSEAFF. In DNA form, the CDR3 reads TGTGCCAGCAGCTTAACTCCAGGGTCTGAAGCTTTCTTT.